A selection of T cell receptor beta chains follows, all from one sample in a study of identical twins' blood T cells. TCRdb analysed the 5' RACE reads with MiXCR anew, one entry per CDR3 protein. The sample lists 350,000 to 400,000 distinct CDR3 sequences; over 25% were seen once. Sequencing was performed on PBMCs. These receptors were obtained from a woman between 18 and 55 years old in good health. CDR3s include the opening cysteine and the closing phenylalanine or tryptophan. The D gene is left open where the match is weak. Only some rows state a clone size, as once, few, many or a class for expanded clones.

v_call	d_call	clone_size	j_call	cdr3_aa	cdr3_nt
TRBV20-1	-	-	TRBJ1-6	CSAPLGQGGRSPLHF	TGCAGTGCTCCTCTAGGGCAGGGTGGTCGGTCACCCCTCCACTTT
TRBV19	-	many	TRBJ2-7	CPITYEQYF	TGTCCTATCACGTACGAGCAGTACTTC
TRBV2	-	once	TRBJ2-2	CASSKDDRELFF	TGTGCCAGCAGTAAAGATGACAGGGAGCTGTTTTTT
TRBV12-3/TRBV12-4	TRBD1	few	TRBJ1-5	CASSTVGTGLYSNQPQHF	TGTGCCAGCAGTACCGTCGGGACAGGGCTTTATAGCAATCAGCCCCAGCATTTT
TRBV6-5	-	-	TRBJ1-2	CASSYRAGDYGYTF	TGTGCCAGCAGTTACCGGGCAGGCGACTATGGCTACACCTTC
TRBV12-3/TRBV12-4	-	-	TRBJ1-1	CASSATLGSVGGVMNTEAFF	-
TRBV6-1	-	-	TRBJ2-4	CSSSEAWVLFF	TGTTCCAGCAGTGAAGCTTGGGTCTTATTCTTC
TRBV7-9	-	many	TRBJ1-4	CASSLGAGNEKLFF	TGTGCCAGCAGCTTAGGGGCAGGGAACGAAAAACTGTTTTTT
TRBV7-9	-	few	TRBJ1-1	CASSPTQTGRLAFF	TGTGCCAGCAGCCCGACACAGACCGGACGGTTGGCTTTCTTT
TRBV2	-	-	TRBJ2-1	CASRVMTRNNEQFF	TGTGCCAGCAGAGTGATGACTAGGAACAATGAGCAGTTCTTC
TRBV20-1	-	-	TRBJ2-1	CSSWSGTKSSYNEQFF	TGCAGTTCATGGAGCGGTACGAAGAGCTCCTACAATGAGCAGTTCTTC
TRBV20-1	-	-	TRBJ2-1	CSARPGTLRTDEQFF	TGCAGTGCTCGACCGGGGACTCTCAGGACCGATGAGCAGTTCTTC
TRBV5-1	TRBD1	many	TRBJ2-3	CASSPWTGVAPDTQYF	TGCGCCAGCAGTCCGTGGACAGGAGTTGCCCCAGATACGCAGTATTTT
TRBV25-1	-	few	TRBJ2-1	CASSATTAYNEQFF	TGTGCCAGCAGCGCCACGACAGCGTACAATGAGCAGTTCTTC
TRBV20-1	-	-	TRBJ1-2	CSARAFRLGAPHYGYTF	TGCAGTGCTAGGGCGTTTCGGTTAGGGGCACCTCACTATGGCTACACCTTC
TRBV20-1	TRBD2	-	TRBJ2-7	CSARFLGGSGSLSYEQYF	TGCAGTGCTAGGTTTTTGGGCGGTAGCGGGAGCCTCTCCTACGAGCAGTACTTC
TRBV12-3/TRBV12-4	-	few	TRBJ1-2	CASSLSQESVRTF	TGTGCCAGCAGTTTATCCCAGGAATCAGTTCGGACCTTC
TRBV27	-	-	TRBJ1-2	CASSLSGGIYYGYTF	TGTGCCAGCAGTTTATCGGGGGGAATTTACTATGGCTACACCTTC